This T cell receptor (beta chain) derives from a study of blood T cell repertoires in COVID-19. Assay used: immunoSEQ multiplex PCR; TCRdb lists only in-frame clones, some missing. The table shows 200,000 to 250,000 clones, with 80% occurring only once. Germline CDR1 reads LNHDA; CDR2 reads SQIVND (reference sequence). The CDR3 is made up of 18 amino acids. After removal of 1 base from V and 0 bases from J, the junction contained 8 bases not matched to a gene. This clone was detected many times. The sequenced sample consisted of peripheral blood. The clonotype originates from a human donor in a cohort sampled during active COVID-19. The chain combines TRBV19 with TRBJ1-5; 8 positions match TRBD1. CDR3 nucleotides: TGTGCCAGTAGTATAGGGACAGGGAACTCGTATAGCAATCAGCCCCAGCATTTT. Residues: CASSIGTGNSYSNQPQHF.